This entry describes one TCR beta chain. This receptor's antigen is unknown. No much larger clone is present one base from it, and per-base qualities are unavailable. Participants in the prospective study were enrolled through a virtual design, were aged 18 to 89 years, and lived in 20 to 30 United States geographic areas. In the prospective study, participants were assigned to cohorts based on the clinical history participants reported in a screening survey and a study questionnaire. ImmuneRACE Cohort 3 recovered participants were defined by two consecutive negative NP/OP PCR tests, healthcare professional clearance, or symptom resolution. In the prospective study, whole blood, serum and a nasopharyngeal or oropharyngeal swab were collected from each participant by mobile phlebotomists. Additional blood draws and questionnaires over an approximately two-month period could optionally be provided by prospective study participants. Blood samples from the prospective study were shipped frozen or at room temperature prior to DNA extraction.

The CDR3 sequence holds 15 residues, the cysteine and phenylalanine included. The entry retains the CDR3 DNA only, 45 bases that are in frame from base 1. The V end gives up 4 bases and the J end 4 bases, leaving 9 bases in the junction not matched to a gene. The germline V gene encodes CDR1 MNHEY and CDR2 SVGAGI. The sample is drawn from a study of blood T cell repertoires in COVID-19 (dated by TCRdb to 2018 to 2021). For the wider study: The collaborator samples originated in the United States, Italy and Spain and spanned the acute and convalescent phases of COVID-19. Where HLA class I and class II types were available, the types were taken from metadata supplied by the sample provider, not from assay-based typing. The sample metadata nearly always contained a de-identified subject ID, COVID-19 status, age in years and sex. A freely available public database, intended as a resource for researchers studying the immune response to SARS-CoV-2, is where the repertoires were released. The samples were drawn from two sources: the first 160 participants of the ongoing ImmuneRACE study, and 1,000 to 1,500 subjects contributed by 6 global collaborators. The prospective study material was composed of cDNA or gDNA derived from T cells, B-cell-depleted T cells, or PBMCs. Deeply sampled blood TCRbeta repertoires from subjects exposed to, actively infected with, or recovered from COVID-19 were included in the dataset. Here is what the overall study found, with its caveats: How much clinical and demographic metadata was included differed by source and by participant, and the metadata was provided uncurated.

The immunoSEQ Assay, a bias-controlled multiplex PCR, was used to amplify TCRbeta CDR3 regions from genomic DNA. From the authors' description of their analysis: The number of nucleated cells in each sample was estimated from the amplification of reference gene primers within the assay. To quantify the absolute abundance of each unique TCRbeta CDR3 rearrangement, sequence reads were collapsed and filtered. For each sample, productive Simpson clonality was calculated as the square root of Simpson's diversity index over productive rearrangements. As stored in TCRdb, this immuneACCESS dataset retains in-frame rearrangements with V and J assigned. A fraction of the clones does not appear; measured against another copy, unresolved V genes explain less than half of the discrepancy, and the remainder lacks a known reason. V and J calls and clone size are copied from that table; D and trimming were computed from the DNA. Across this sample there are a few hundred thousand clones, with over 75% seen only once. Over 1.5% of the sample lies in the top ten.

The receptor chain draws on TRBV6-5 and TRBJ2-7, and 8 junctional nucleotides match TRBD1. The TCR originated in a woman in her forties or fifties who had recovered from COVID-19. Sequencing used PBMCs or T cells enriched from blood (not recorded which). CDR3 reads: CASSFTQGAHYEQYF. At the DNA level, the sequence is TGTGCCAGCAGTTTTACCCAGGGGGCGCATTACGAGCAGTACTTC.